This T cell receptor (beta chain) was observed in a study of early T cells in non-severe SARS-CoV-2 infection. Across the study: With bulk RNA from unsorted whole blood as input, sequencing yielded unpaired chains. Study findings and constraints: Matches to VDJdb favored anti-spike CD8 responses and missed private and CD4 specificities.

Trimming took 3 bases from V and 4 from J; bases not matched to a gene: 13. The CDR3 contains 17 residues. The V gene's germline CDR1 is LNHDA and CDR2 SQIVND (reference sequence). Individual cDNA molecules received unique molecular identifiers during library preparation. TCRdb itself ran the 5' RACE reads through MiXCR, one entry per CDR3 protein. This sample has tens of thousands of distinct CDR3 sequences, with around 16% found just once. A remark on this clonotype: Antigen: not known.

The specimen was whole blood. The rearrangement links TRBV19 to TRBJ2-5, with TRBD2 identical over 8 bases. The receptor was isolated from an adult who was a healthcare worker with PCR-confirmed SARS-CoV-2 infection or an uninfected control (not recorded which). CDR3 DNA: TGTGCCAGTAGTATTCGGCCCCTGGCGGGAGGTGGAGAGACCCAGTACTTC. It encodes CASSIRPLAGGGETQYF.